The 21 T cell receptor beta chains presented below share a single source sample, sequenced in a study of control samples from healthy donors and cancer patients. TCRdb keeps only in-frame clones here, not all; method: immunoSEQ multiplex PCR. This repertoire shows about 110,000 clones, 90% found once; its top ten account for 4.4%. Sequenced input: blood. These receptor sequences come from a human donor in good health. The donor label of this sample is uncertain.

The V and J genes are TRBV5-4 and TRBJ2-7; D gene ambiguous. CDR1 SGHNT and CDR2 YYREEE come from the germline V gene (reference sequence). V lost 2 bases and J lost 3, with 6 bases in between. The CDR3 consists of 12 residues. CDR3 in DNA: TGTGCCAGCAGCTTCTCCGGCTACGAGCAGTACTTC. Amino acid sequence: CASSFSGYEQYF.

The chain has TRBV3-1 (or the pseudogene TRBV3-2) and TRBJ2-7; tentative D call: TRBD1 (5 bases). CDR1 LGHDT and CDR2 YNNKEL come from the germline V gene (reference sequence). This CDR3 contains 13 residues. Trimming shortened V by 6 bases and J by 0 bases, and 9 bases separated the two germline ends. CDR3 DNA: TGTGCCAGCAGAAGACAGAGCTCCTACGAGCAGTACTTC. Its protein is CASRRQSSYEQYF.

This chain joins TRBV5-6 and TRBJ2-3, with 9 bases aligning to TRBD1. Germline values: CDR1 SGHDT, CDR2 YYEEEE. With 0 bases clipped from V and 3 bases from J, the junction kept 5 bases outside the gene matches. The length of the CDR3 is 16 residues. DNA for the CDR3: TGTGCCAGCAGCTTGGTCCCGGGACAGGGAACAGATACGCAGTATTTT. Translated, it gives CASSLVPGQGTDTQYF.

This chain links TRBV7-3 with TRBJ2-6; a weak D match, TRBD1 (6 bases). Per the germline V gene, CDR1 is SGHTA and CDR2 is FQGTGA. CDR3 length: 18 amino acids. V gave up 5 bases and J gave up 2 bases, with 19 bases separating them. The CDR3 reads CASSARPQGLAGANVLTF. The CDR3 DNA follows: TGTGCCAGCAGCGCCAGACCACAGGGCCTTGCTGGGGCCAACGTCCTGACTTTC.

The chain uses TRBV11-2 and TRBJ2-1; D could derive from TRBD1 or TRBD2 (5 bases each). The ends were cut back, 5 bases at V and 6 bases at J, with 17 bases in the middle. This CDR3 has 15 amino acids. CDR1 is SGHAT and CDR2 is FQNNGV in the germline V gene. CDR3 bases: TGTGCCAGCAGCCTGTACGGGACGACTTTCAATGAGCAGTTCTTC. Protein: CASSLYGTTFNEQFF.

The gene calls are TRBV15 and TRBJ2-1, with a tentative D call TRBD2 (5 bases). The CDR3 consists of 15 residues. Per the germline V gene, CDR1 is LNHNV and CDR2 is YYDKDF (reference sequence). V was clipped by 0 bases and J by 9 bases, with 15 bases between them. CDR3 loop: CATSRDGPGFGEQFF. In nucleotides, the CDR3 is TGTGCCACCAGCAGAGACGGCCCGGGGTTCGGTGAGCAGTTCTTC.

This clone occurred once. This rearrangement joins TRBV9 to TRBJ2-7; tentative D call: TRBD1 (6 bases). With 3 bases removed from V and 5 bases from J, the gap between germline ends came to 18 bases. This CDR3 contains 15 residues. Per the germline V gene, CDR1 is SGDLS and CDR2 is YYNGEE. The CDR3 DNA reads TGTGCCAGCAGCGACCGGGACACTGACGGGGACGAGCAGTACTTC. It codes for CASSDRDTDGDEQYF.

This chain joins TRBV21-1 and TRBJ1-5. TRBV21-1 is described as a pseudogene. This CDR3 is 17 amino acids long. CDR3 amino acids: CASSKAHFKARNQPQHF. For the CDR3, the DNA is TGTGCCAGCAGCAAAGCGCACTTCAAGGCCCGCAATCAGCCCCAGCATTTT.

The J gene is TRBJ2-6, the V gene TRBV5-5; 10 bases are shared with TRBD1. CDR3 size: 16 residues. With V trimmed by 3 bases and J by 5 bases, 5 bases remained unmatched. CDR1 and CDR2 (germline): SGHKS, YYEKEE (reference sequence). The CDR3 DNA reads as TGTGCCAGCAGCTACGACAGGGGGCGGTGGGCCAACGTCCTGACTTTC. The encoded protein is CASSYDRGRWANVLTF.

The V call is TRBV27, the J call TRBJ1-2, with D possibly matching TRBD1 (6 bases). V was cut by 3 bases and J by 8 bases, with 13 bases left in between. The CDR3 contains 13 residues. Germline loops: CDR1 MNHEY, CDR2 SMNVEV (reference sequence). In nucleotides, the CDR3 is TGTGCCAGCAGTTTCCGGGACACTAGGGGCTACACCTTC. This gives the protein CASSFRDTRGYTF.

The CDR3 region is CASIPFGQGAESYGYTF. CDR3 nucleotide sequence: TGTGCCAGCATACCTTTTGGACAGGGGGCGGAAAGCTATGGCTACACCTTC. The genes are TRBV2 and TRBJ1-2; 11 bases map to TRBD1. V was clipped by 7 bases and J by 4 bases; unmatched bases: 14. The CDR3 runs to 17 residues. Looked up from germline, CDR1 is SNHLY and CDR2 is FYNNEI.

This clone was picked up one time. The chain employs TRBV5-1 and TRBJ1-1; TRBD1 aligns across 9 bases. Germline CDR1 is SGHRS and CDR2 is YFSETQ. V trimming: 4 bases; J trimming: 4 bases; junction bases outside the gene matches: 2. The CDR3 has 13 residues. The DNA of the CDR3 is TGCGCCAGCAGCCCGGGACAGGGCACTGAAGCTTTCTTT. The encoded protein is CASSPGQGTEAFF.

This clone was detected only once. The chain employs TRBV11-2 and TRBJ2-3; 9 bases fit TRBD1. The CDR3 is made up of 14 amino acids. Germline V gene sequence: CDR1 SGHAT, CDR2 FQNNGV. J was trimmed by 4 bases and V by 6 bases; bases with no gene match: 5. The CDR3 reads CASSRTGAPDTQYF. For the CDR3, the DNA is TGTGCCAGCAGTCGGACAGGGGCCCCAGATACGCAGTATTTT.

The chain joins TRBV20-1 to TRBJ2-7, with D unresolved. The germline V gene encodes CDR1 DFQATT and CDR2 SNEGSKA (reference sequence). The CDR3 extends over 10 amino acids. V lost 3 bases and J 7 bases, leaving 7 bases between the germline ends. The CDR3 loop reads CSASRREQYF. The CDR3 DNA follows: TGCAGTGCTAGTCGCCGGGAGCAGTACTTC.

The rearrangement uses TRBV3-1 (or the pseudogene TRBV3-2) and TRBJ2-2, with D hard to call. Germline lookup yields CDR1 LGHDT and CDR2 YNNKEL (reference sequence). This CDR3 is built from 14 residues. With 3 bases removed from V and 5 bases from J, the gap between germline ends came to 10 bases. This CDR3 reads CASSQVVRTGELFF. In DNA, the CDR3 is TGTGCCAGCAGCCAGGTTGTCCGAACCGGGGAGCTGTTTTTT.

The V call is TRBV5-5, the J call TRBJ2-1; 9 nucleotides align to TRBD2. The trim removed 0 bases at V and 4 bases at J, leaving 5 bases unmatched. Germline V gene lookup returns CDR1 SGHKS and CDR2 YYEKEE (reference sequence). This CDR3 comprises 16 residues. As DNA, the CDR3 is TGTGCCAGCAGCTTGGGACTAGCGGTAGAATACAATGAGCAGTTCTTC. Translating gives CASSLGLAVEYNEQFF.

This rearrangement joins TRBV2 to TRBJ2-7; D is undetermined. Germline CDR1 SNHLY, CDR2 FYNNEI. This CDR3 is 14 amino acids long. V lost 0 bases to trimming and J lost 2 bases, with 8 bases between them. CDR3 protein: CASSEALQPYEQYF. The CDR3 nucleotides are TGTGCCAGCAGTGAAGCGCTTCAACCCTACGAGCAGTACTTC.

V gene TRBV2 combines with J gene TRBJ2-3; 13 bases are a match to TRBD2. V shed 6 bases and J 6 bases; nucleotides not matched to a gene: 6. This CDR3 comprises 15 residues. Germline V gene sequence: CDR1 SNHLY, CDR2 FYNNEI. DNA of the CDR3: TGTGCCAGCAGGCCGGGACTAGCGGGGTTGGATACGCAGTATTTT. Translation gives CASRPGLAGLDTQYF.

V is TRBV11-2 and J is TRBJ2-3; D gene unclear. Deletions cut 3 bases from V and 2 bases from J, with 9 bases between. The CDR3 sequence is 14 residues long. The germline V gene encodes CDR1 SGHAT and CDR2 FQNNGV. The CDR3 loop reads CASSFSLNTDTQYF. DNA for the CDR3: TGTGCCAGCAGCTTTAGTCTAAACACAGATACGCAGTATTTT.

The chain uses TRBV5-8 and TRBJ1-1; D gene unclear. The CDR3 has 12 amino acids. The germline CDR1 and CDR2 sequences are SGHTS and YDEGEE. The germline V and J ends were trimmed by 5 bases and 8 bases, with 13 bases remaining between them. The CDR3 spells CASSPGILEAFF. Written as DNA, the CDR3 is TGTGCCAGCAGTCCGGGCATTCTGGAAGCTTTCTTT.

The V and J genes are TRBV19 and TRBJ1-1, with unresolved D. V was trimmed by 7 bases and J by 2 bases, leaving 11 bases between them. The CDR3 spans 13 residues. Germline V lookup: CDR1 LNHDA, CDR2 SQIVND (reference sequence). CDR3 in amino acids: CASKMGGNTEAFF. The DNA of the CDR3 is TGTGCCAGTAAAATGGGCGGTAACACTGAAGCTTTCTTT.